These 8 T cell receptor delta chains originate from one sample sequenced in a study of γδ T cells in repeated Plasmodium falciparum infection. Vgamma9/Vdelta2+ and Vdelta2-negative gammadelta T cells were flow-sorted from PBMC for bulk sequencing. TCRdb re-called the multiplex PCR reads through CATT. The sample comprises tens of thousands of delta-chain clones, around 1.5% of which are singletons, and approximately 15% rests with the top ten. Source material: gamma-delta T cells from blood. The receptors here all came from a pool of human donors (malaria-infected and uninfected, not separated).

As concerns this clone: TCRdb records a much larger clone's protein for this DNA, with a difference at residue 12 that likely arises from a read error; the protein given is the translation of the DNA. The V and J genes are TRDV2 and TRDJ1, with TRDD3 matching over 12 bases. The junction had 11 bases not matched to a gene; V was cut back by 1 base and J by 0 bases. The CDR3 has 19 amino acids. Germline loops: CDR1 GEAIGNYY, CDR2 EKD. The CDR3, as DNA: TGTGCCTGTGACACTGCTATTACTGGGGGATACACGTACACCGATAAACTCATCTTT. The encoded protein is CACDTAITGGYTYTDKLIF.

This clone has a handful of counts. A far larger clone is one base from this, pointing to a likely read error. The same CDR3 arises from other DNA sequences in this sample as well. V usage is TRDV2 and J usage is TRDJ3, with 11 positions matching TRDD3. This CDR3 is built from 23 residues. The germline V gene has CDR1 GEAIGNYY and CDR2 EKD. CDR3 in DNA: TGTGCCTGTGACACCGGAGACTGGGGGATATCGCGGACCAGCTCCCGGGACACCCGACAGATGTTTTTC. As protein: CACDTGDWGISRTSSRDTRQMFF.

With respect to this clone: The protein TCRdb gives is from a much larger clone and does not agree with this DNA's translation at residue 5, likely a read error; the protein shown here comes from the DNA. V usage is TRDV2 and J usage is TRDJ1, with 11 bases lining up with TRDD3. Germline matching of the DNA provided the J gene here, since TCRdb leaves it blank. The CDR3 sequence is 19 residues long. Germline V CDR1 and CDR2: GEAIGNYY, EKD. With V trimmed by 3 bases and J by 0 bases, 14 bases remained unmatched. CDR3 sequence (DNA): TGTGCCTGTGACGCCGGGATGGGGGATACGGATTCGTACACCGATAAACTCATCTTT. Encoded protein: CACDAGMGDTDSYTDKLIF.

On this clone itself: The mismatch at residue 16 between this DNA's translation and the TCRdb protein of a much larger clone likely reflects a read error; the protein shown is translated from the DNA. The genes are TRDV1 and TRDJ1; 12 nucleotides align to TRDD3. TCRdb leaves out the J gene; it was filled in here by matching the DNA to germline. With V trimmed by 2 bases and J by 4 bases, 20 bases remained unmatched. CDR1 and CDR2 from the germline V gene are TSWWSYY and QGS. This CDR3 has 21 residues. The CDR3 sequence: CALGELPSSYLYWGILDKLIF. The CDR3 coding sequence is TGTGCTCTTGGGGAATTGCCCTCTTCCTACCTTTACTGGGGGATACTCGATAAACTCATCTTT.

This clone has a count of ten or more. TCRdb's protein for this DNA is that of a much larger clone and differs from the translation at residue 8, likely a read error; the protein shown is the DNA translation. The V and J genes are TRDV1 and TRDJ1; possibly TRDD3 for D (6 bases). Looked up from germline, CDR1 is TSWWSYY and CDR2 is QGS. The CDR3 spans 22 residues. The CDR3 DNA follows: TGTGCTCTTGGGGAACCTCGGGGAAGAGATACGCGGACACCATTCCACAGCGATAAAGTCATCTTT. Encoded protein: CALGEPRGRDTRTPFHSDKVIF.

There are a few counts of this clone. The protein TCRdb lists belongs to a much larger clone and differs from this DNA's translation at residue 6, which points to a read error; the protein shown is made from the DNA. This chain connects TRDV2 to TRDJ3; 10 bases match TRDD3. TCRdb records no J gene; here it was assigned by comparing the DNA to germline. CDR1 GEAIGNYY and CDR2 EKD come from the germline V gene. CDR3 size: 21 residues. J lost 2 bases, V lost 0 bases, and 12 bases had no gene match. CDR3 residues: CACDTSGLLGDRAWDTRQMFF. CDR3 coding DNA: TGTGCCTGTGACACCAGCGGGCTACTGGGGGATCGCGCCTGGGACACCCGACAGATGTTTTTC.

About this clone itself: TCRdb has a much larger clone's protein, which differs at residue 19 from the translation of this DNA, likely because of a read error; what is shown is the protein translated from the DNA. V and J are TRDV1 and TRDJ1; 11 bases agree with TRDD3. The V gene's germline CDR1 is TSWWSYY and CDR2 QGS. This CDR3 is 21 amino acids long. CDR3 coding DNA: TGTGCTCTTGGGGACCCCAGGCTCCTTATCCCGTACTGGGGGATAACCGATAAATTCATCTTT. Translation: CALGDPRLLIPYWGITDKFIF.

This clone was seen a handful of times. The protein in TCRdb stems from a much larger clone and differs at residue 11 from this DNA's translation, likely a read error; here the protein is translated from the DNA. This chain joins TRDV1 and TRDJ1, with 7 bases matching TRDD3. TCRdb gives no J gene; it was assigned here by matching the DNA to germline. The CDR3 has 20 amino acids. Germline V CDR1 and CDR2: TSWWSYY, QGS. V lost 3 bases and J lost 0; bases outside the gene matches: 19. The CDR3 region is CALGDPSWGQLRGYTDKLIF. The DNA for the CDR3 is TGTGCTCTTGGGGACCCAAGCTGGGGGCAACTCCGGGGGTACACCGATAAACTCATCTTT.